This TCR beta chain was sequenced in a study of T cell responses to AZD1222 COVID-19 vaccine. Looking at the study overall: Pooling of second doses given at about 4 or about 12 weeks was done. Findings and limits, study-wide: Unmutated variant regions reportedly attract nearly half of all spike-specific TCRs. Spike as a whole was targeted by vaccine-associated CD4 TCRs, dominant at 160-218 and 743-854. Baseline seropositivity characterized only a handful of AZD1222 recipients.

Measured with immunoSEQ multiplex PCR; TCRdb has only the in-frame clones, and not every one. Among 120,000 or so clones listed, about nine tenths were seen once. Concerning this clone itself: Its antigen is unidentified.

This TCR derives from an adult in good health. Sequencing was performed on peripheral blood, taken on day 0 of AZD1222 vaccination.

CDR3 amino acids: CASSEQGGSPLHF. CDR3 bases: TGTGCCAGCAGTGAACAGGGCGGCTCACCCCTCCACTTT. The chain employs TRBV6-1 and TRBJ1-6, with a possible D match to TRBD1 (5 bases). Trimming pared 2 bases from V and 10 bases from J, leaving 9 bases between. The CDR3 is made up of 13 amino acids. Germline CDR1 and CDR2: MNHNS and SASEGT.